The 20 T cell receptor beta chains listed next were all sequenced from one sample in a study of blood T cell repertoires in COVID-19. TCRdb's copy holds only in-frame clones and misses some; the assay was immunoSEQ multiplex PCR. The data hold approximately 230,000 clones, with about 83% observed a single time. Sequencing input: peripheral blood. The source of these receptors is a man older than 75 with acute or convalescent COVID-19.

In DNA form, the CDR3 reads TGCGCCAGCAGCTTGGCCTCTCGGAGGGCCCACGAGCAGTACTTC. Translated: CASSLASRRAHEQYF. This chain connects TRBV5-1 to TRBJ2-7, with D possibly TRBD2 on 6 matching bases. The CDR3 is 15 residues long. V lost 0 bases to trimming and J lost 5 bases, with 15 bases between them. Germline V CDR1 and CDR2: SGHRS, YFSETQ.

J is TRBJ1-2 and V is TRBV5-1; 7 bases match TRBD1. The CDR3 consists of 14 residues. V was clipped by 3 bases and J by 4 bases; unmatched bases: 6. Germline CDR1 and CDR2: SGHRS and YFSETQ. The CDR3 DNA is TGCGCCAGCAGCTCAGAGGAGGGGGCCTATGGCTACACCTTC. It specifies CASSSEEGAYGYTF.

The J gene is TRBJ2-5, the V gene TRBV18; 11 bases map to TRBD2. Germline V gene lookup returns CDR1 KGHSH and CDR2 LQKENI. The ends lost 2 bases at V and 4 bases at J; junction bases unmatched: 3. The CDR3 runs 15 residues. DNA of the CDR3: TGTGCCAGCTCACCAACTAGCGGGGGAATAGAGACCCAGTACTTC. Translation gives CASSPTSGGIETQYF.

The V call is TRBV18, the J call TRBJ2-5, with no clear D. Germline CDR1 reads KGHSH; CDR2 reads LQKENI. Trimming left V 3 bases short and J 2 bases short, with 7 bases between. This CDR3 has 13 amino acids. CDR3 protein: CASSPTLQETQYF. CDR3 bases: TGTGCCAGCTCACCGACATTACAAGAGACCCAGTACTTC.

The genes are TRBV18 and TRBJ2-7; 7 positions agree with TRBD1. V lost 6 bases, J lost 12 bases, and 8 bases stayed unmatched. There are 11 residues in the CDR3. The germline V gene has CDR1 KGHSH and CDR2 LQKENI. The CDR3, as DNA: TGTGCCAGCTCGCCCGGGACAGTAATGTACTTC. Translated, it gives CASSPGTVMYF.

The J gene is TRBJ2-2, the V gene TRBV28; TRBD2 matches 7 bases. CDR3 length equals 16 residues. Germline V gene data show CDR1 as MDHEN and CDR2 as SYDVKM. The ends lost 6 bases at V and 0 bases at J; junction bases unmatched: 7. This chain's CDR3 is CASSTLAATNTGELFF. The CDR3 region has the DNA TGTGCCAGCAGCACCCTAGCGGCTACGAACACCGGGGAGCTGTTTTTT.

The chain recombines TRBV19 with TRBJ1-6, with TRBD1 matching over 8 bases. V shed 3 bases and J 7 bases; nucleotides not matched to a gene: 5. CDR3 length equals 15 residues. Germline V CDR1 and CDR2: LNHDA, SQIVND (reference sequence). This CDR3 is CASSIRTGINSPLHF. CDR3 bases: TGTGCCAGTAGTATCCGGACAGGGATCAATTCACCCCTCCACTTT. The variable domain in full, with the rest retrieved from reference TRBV19 and TRBJ1-6, is DGGITQSPKYLFRKEGQNVTLSCEQNLNHDAMYWYRQDPGQGLRLIYYSQIVNDFQKGDIAEGYSVSREKKESFPLTVTSAQKNPTAFYLCASSIRTGINSPLHFGNGTRLTVT.

This chain connects TRBV6-5 to TRBJ1-1; D remains unclear. CDR3 length: 14 residues. Germline V gives CDR1 MNHEY, CDR2 SVGAGI. Trimming stripped 5 bases from V and 1 base from J, with 11 bases between. Written as DNA, the CDR3 is TGTGCCAGCAGTACCCAGATCAGGAACACTGAAGCTTTCTTT. This sequence encodes CASSTQIRNTEAFF.

This chain uses TRBV3-1 (or the pseudogene TRBV3-2) with TRBJ1-5; D perhaps matches TRBD1 (5 bases). The V end lost 3 bases, the J end lost 1 base, and 10 bases lay between the germline ends. Germline loops: CDR1 LGHDT, CDR2 YNNKEL (reference sequence). The CDR3 spans 15 residues. This CDR3 reads CASSQGGWSNQPQHF. CDR3 coding DNA: TGTGCCAGCAGCCAGGGGGGTTGGAGCAATCAGCCCCAGCATTTT.

This clone occurred once. V is TRBV1 and J is TRBJ2-1; the table assigns TRBD2, which was not confirmed against the DNA. TRBV1 is a pseudogene segment. The CDR3 contains 15 residues. The CDR3 sequence: CTSSQVAGLPNEQFF. The CDR3 nucleotides are TGCACCAGCAGCCAAGTCGCGGGCTTACCCAATGAGCAGTTCTTC.

The J gene is TRBJ2-3, the V gene TRBV10-3, with a weak D call TRBD1 (6 bases). Germline-derived CDR1 and CDR2 are ENHRY and SYGVKD. The CDR3 consists of 14 residues. With 2 bases removed from V and 6 bases from J, the gap between germline ends came to 12 bases. The CDR3 sequence is CAISETGKWDTQYF. In DNA, the CDR3 is TGTGCCATCAGTGAGACAGGGAAATGGGATACGCAGTATTTT.

The V and J genes are TRBV5-6 and TRBJ2-1, with 7 bases that match TRBD1. The CDR3 runs 14 residues. Germline lookup yields CDR1 SGHDT and CDR2 YYEEEE. The V segment lost 0 bases and the J segment 4 bases; nucleotides outside the gene matches: 1. The CDR3 coding sequence is TGTGCCAGCAGCTTGGGACAGGGATACAATGAGCAGTTCTTC. This codes for CASSLGQGYNEQFF.

This rearrangement joins TRBV2 to TRBJ2-4; D gene ambiguous. V was trimmed by 6 bases and J by 0 bases, leaving 9 bases between them. The CDR3 consists of 14 residues. Looked up from germline, CDR1 is SNHLY and CDR2 is FYNNEI. The CDR3 DNA is TGTGCCAGCAGGGAACAGTTAGCCAAAAACATTCAGTACTTC. This encodes CASREQLAKNIQYF.

This rearrangement joins TRBV2 to TRBJ1-4; D uncertain. Germline V CDR1 and CDR2: SNHLY, FYNNEI. V was cut by 5 bases and J by 4 bases, with 14 bases left in between. The CDR3 contains 15 residues. This chain's CDR3 is CASSLGGFRNEKLFF. Written as DNA, the CDR3 is TGTGCCAGCAGTCTGGGAGGTTTTCGTAATGAAAAACTGTTTTTT.

The chain couples TRBV3-1 (or the pseudogene TRBV3-2) to TRBJ2-7, with 7 bases lining up with TRBD1. This CDR3 is 14 amino acids long. Germline CDR1 LGHDT, CDR2 YNNKEL (reference sequence). V dropped 4 bases and J dropped 2; count of bases not matched to a gene: 5. As DNA, the CDR3 is TGTGCCAGCAGCCCCCCGGGACAGCCCTACGAGCAGTACTTC. It encodes CASSPPGQPYEQYF.

The rearrangement links TRBV28 to TRBJ2-7, with TRBD2 identical over 8 bases. CDR3 length: 15 residues. Looked up from germline, CDR1 is MDHEN and CDR2 is SYDVKM. V lost 5 bases and J lost 2; bases outside the gene matches: 8. The CDR3 sequence: CASSLPAGGPYEQYF. DNA of the CDR3: TGTGCCAGCAGTCTCCCGGCGGGAGGCCCCTACGAGCAGTACTTC.

This clone was detected once. The chain has TRBV28 and TRBJ1-4; D uncertain. The CDR3 is made up of 15 amino acids. Germline values: CDR1 MDHEN, CDR2 SYDVKM. The germline V and J ends were trimmed by 3 bases and 5 bases, with 13 bases remaining between them. CDR3: CASSLENGLNEKLFF. The CDR3 DNA reads as TGTGCCAGCAGTTTGGAGAACGGATTAAATGAAAAACTGTTTTTT.

The chain employs TRBV7-8 and TRBJ2-7; TRBD1 matches 7 bases. V shed 6 bases and J 2 bases; nucleotides not matched to a gene: 7. The CDR3 contains 14 residues. The germline V gene has CDR1 SGHVS and CDR2 FQNEAQ. CDR3 region: CASSDGQAPYEQYF. The CDR3 DNA reads TGTGCCAGCAGTGACGGACAGGCCCCCTACGAGCAGTACTTC.

The chain has TRBV23-1 and TRBJ1-5; D call uncertain. TRBV23-1 is an open reading frame whose function is uncertain. V dropped 3 bases and J dropped 4 bases, with 16 bases sitting between them. The CDR3 is 16 amino acids. The CDR3 is CASSHLLGRENQPQHF. The DNA for the CDR3 is TGCGCCAGCAGTCACCTTCTTGGGCGCGAGAATCAGCCCCAGCATTTT.

This clone occurred once. The chain links TRBV9 to TRBJ2-5; a weak D match, TRBD2 (6 bases). Germline V gene lookup returns CDR1 SGDLS and CDR2 YYNGEE. There are 15 residues in the CDR3. The V end lost 0 bases, the J end lost 1 base, and 10 bases lay between the germline ends. The chain's CDR3 is CASSVVPGAQETQYF. CDR3 coding DNA: TGTGCCAGCAGCGTAGTTCCGGGAGCCCAAGAGACCCAGTACTTC.